The subject of this entry is one TCR beta chain. This record comes from a study of blood T cell repertoires in COVID-19. Study at large: Acute and convalescent COVID-19 specimens originated in the United States, Italy and Spain.

Clones were sequenced by immunoSEQ multiplex PCR, and TCRdb holds only the in-frame ones, with some missing. The sample consists of approximately 170,000 clones, 88% of them appearing once. V dropped 7 bases and J dropped 3 bases, with 15 bases sitting between them. CDR3 length equals 14 residues. Germline CDR1 LGHDT, CDR2 YNNKEL (reference sequence). J is TRBJ1-1 and V is TRBV3-1 (or the pseudogene TRBV3-2); D is possibly TRBD1 (6 bases). Sequencing was done on a sample of peripheral blood. This receptor was identified in a man aged 50 to 59 who had recovered from COVID-19. As DNA, the CDR3 is TGTGCCAGCACCATTATGGGGGCAGACACTGAAGCTTTCTTT. Translated, it gives CASTIMGADTEAFF.